These T cell receptor beta chains were read from a single sample in a study of somatic mutations in cytotoxic T cells in rheumatoid arthritis. TCRdb keeps only in-frame clones here, not all; method: immunoSEQ multiplex PCR. The repertoire holds approximately 10,000 clones, with approximately 80% as singletons. Sequencing was done on a sample of CD8+ T cells sorted from blood. These receptors all come from a woman in her sixties or seventies with rheumatoid arthritis. CDR3s include the opening cysteine and the closing phenylalanine or tryptophan. The order of the fields is D gene, J gene, V gene, clone size, CDR3 protein, CDR3 DNA. The D gene is left open where the match is weak. Expanded clones are given a class, and other clones once, few, many or no size at all.

TRBD2	TRBJ2-1	TRBV9	.	CASTAGTSGTLSSYNEQFF	TGTGCCAGCACGGCGGGGACTAGCGGGACGCTGAGCTCCTACAATGAGCAGTTCTTC
.	TRBJ2-3	TRBV5-5	.	CASSHVSSTDTQYF	TGTGCCAGCAGCCATGTTAGTAGCACAGATACGCAGTATTTT
.	TRBJ2-1	TRBV12-5	.	CASGASQGNEQFF	TGTGCTAGTGGGGCTTCGCAGGGGAATGAGCAGTTCTTC
.	TRBJ1-1	TRBV15	once	CATSRGALNTEAFF	TGTGCCACCAGCAGAGGGGCCTTGAACACTGAAGCTTTCTTT
.	TRBJ1-2	TRBV19	.	CASSTAPGNGYTF	TGTGCCAGTAGTACCGCCCCAGGTAATGGCTACACCTTC
.	TRBJ2-7	TRBV6-1	.	CASPTPGYYEQYF	TGTGCCAGCCCCACCCCGGGTTACTACGAGCAGTACTTC
.	TRBJ2-1	TRBV28	.	CASSLLAELYNEQFF	TGTGCCAGCAGTTTATTAGCGGAGCTCTACAATGAGCAGTTCTTC
.	TRBJ2-1	TRBV6-5	.	CASSYSLMSEQFF	TGTGCCAGCAGTTACTCCCTTATGAGTGAGCAGTTCTTC
.	TRBJ2-7	TRBV28	.	CASSLTVITGLRTEQYF	TGTGCCAGCAGTTTAACGGTGATAACAGGGCTTCGAACCGAGCAGTACTTC
.	TRBJ1-2	TRBV4-2	few	CASSQEGQGLGYTF	TGTGCCAGCAGCCAAGAAGGTCAGGGTCTCGGCTACACCTTC
TRBD2	TRBJ2-7	TRBV29-1	.	CSALTSGNSYEQYF	TGCAGCGCCTTGACTAGCGGGAACTCCTACGAGCAGTACTTC
TRBD2	TRBJ2-7	TRBV30	few	CAWSVGLAASYEQYF	TGTGCCTGGAGTGTAGGGCTAGCGGCCTCCTACGAGCAGTACTTC
TRBD1	TRBJ1-1	TRBV6-5	.	CASSLTGQATEAFF	TGTGCCAGCAGTCTGACTGGACAGGCCACTGAAGCTTTCTTT
.	TRBJ1-4	TRBV6-5	.	CASSYIRGPNEKLFF	TGTGCCAGCAGTTACATCAGGGGACCTAATGAAAAACTGTTTTTT
TRBD1	TRBJ2-1	TRBV9	.	CASSADPRDRGHPSSYNEQFF	TGTGCCAGCAGCGCAGATCCTAGGGACAGGGGCCACCCGAGCTCCTACAATGAGCAGTTCTTC
.	TRBJ2-5	TRBV28	.	CASSPHPGVQETQYF	TGTGCCAGCAGTCCTCACCCAGGGGTTCAAGAGACCCAGTACTTC
.	TRBJ2-1	TRBV5-5	.	CASSLYENNEQFF	TGTGCCAGCAGCTTGTACGAGAACAATGAGCAGTTCTTC
.	TRBJ1-2	TRBV5-1	.	CASSLDTGNYGYTF	TGCGCCAGCAGCTTGGATACGGGGAACTATGGCTACACCTTC
TRBD1	TRBJ2-7	TRBV2	.	CASNDRELYEQYF	TGTGCCAGCAACGACAGGGAATTATACGAGCAGTACTTC
.	TRBJ1-5	TRBV21-1	.	CASCQDRGNQPQHF	TGTGCCAGCTGCCAGGACAGGGGGAATCAGCCCCAGCATTTT
TRBD1	TRBJ1-2	TRBV4-1	.	CASSHTTDRGSDGYTF	TGCGCCAGCAGCCATACTACCGACAGGGGCTCGGACGGCTACACCTTC
TRBD2	TRBJ2-1	TRBV9	.	CASSVSRLAGANEQFF	TGTGCCAGCAGCGTCTCCCGGCTAGCGGGGGCCAATGAGCAGTTCTTC
.	TRBJ2-3	TRBV11-2	.	CASSLRPHFRDSDTQYF	TGTGCCAGCAGCTTACGCCCCCATTTCCGGGACTCAGATACGCAGTATTTT
.	TRBJ1-5	TRBV2	.	CASTEVGNSNQPQHF	TGTGCCAGCACGGAGGTAGGGAATAGCAATCAGCCCCAGCATTTT
.	TRBJ2-1	TRBV2	.	CASSDPDARPERRDEQFF	TGTGCCAGCAGTGATCCCGACGCCCGACCAGAGCGGCGTGATGAGCAGTTCTTC
.	TRBJ1-5	TRBV28	.	CASLISPDTQPQHF	TGTGCCAGCCTCATCTCGCCGGACACTCAGCCCCAGCATTTT
TRBD1	TRBJ1-6	TRBV19	few	CASSWATGNDSPLHF	TGTGCCAGTTCGTGGGCGACAGGGAACGATTCACCCCTCCACTTT
TRBD2	TRBJ2-2	TRBV28	.	CASSSILAGADTGELFF	TGTGCCAGCAGTTCCATACTAGCGGGAGCGGACACCGGGGAGCTGTTTTTT
.	TRBJ2-3	TRBV10-3	.	CAISPGWVLPDTQYF	TGTGCCATCAGCCCCGGGTGGGTATTGCCAGATACGCAGTATTTT
.	TRBJ1-3	TRBV7-2	.	CASSLEGPHSGNTIYF	TGTGCCAGCAGCTTGGAGGGACCGCACTCTGGAAACACCATATATTTT
.	TRBJ1-5	TRBV27	.	CASSPRQAKDQPQHF	TGTGCCAGCAGCCCGAGACAGGCTAAGGATCAGCCCCAGCATTTT